This entry lists 32 T cell receptor beta chains sequenced from one sample in a study of T cells in Graves' hyperthyroidism and ophthalmopathy. The source material, RNA transcripts, was used to amplify TCR beta CDR3 regions. The TCR CDR3 first-round RT-PCR relied on the HTBI primer set. A single record per CDR3 protein comes from TCRdb applying MiXCR to the multiplex PCR reads. This sample has roughly 300,000 distinct CDR3 sequences, with roughly a fifth found just once. Sequenced: blood. The receptors shown here come from a woman aged 45 to 65 with Graves' hyperthyroidism.

The V gene is TRBV19, the J gene TRBJ1-5; TRBD1 might be the D (5 bases). V shed 6 bases and J shed 4 bases, with 16 bases lying between them. CDR1 LNHDA and CDR2 SQIVND come from the germline V gene (reference sequence). This CDR3 contains 15 residues. The CDR3 reads CASRGDSAINQPQHF. The CDR3 DNA sequence: TGTGCCAGTAGGGGCGACAGCGCTATTAATCAGCCCCAGCATTTT.

This clonotype was counted ten times or more. DNA of the CDR3: TGTGCCAGCAGTCCCCCCGGGGGCCAAGGGGAAAAACTGTTTTTT. Its protein product is CASSPPGGQGEKLFF. The V call is TRBV12-3 or TRBV12-4, the J call TRBJ1-4, with D possibly TRBD1 on 6 matching bases. CDR3 length: 15 residues. V was trimmed by 5 bases and J by 8 bases, leaving 18 bases between them.

This clonotype was counted a few times. This rearrangement joins TRBV29-1 to TRBJ1-2; TRBD1 aligns across 8 bases. Germline V CDR1 and CDR2: SQVTM, ANQGSEA. The CDR3 is made up of 15 amino acids. After removal of 6 bases from V and 2 bases from J, the junction contained 11 bases not matched to a gene. CDR3 sequence reads: CSVRQGPITNYGYTF. The CDR3 region has the DNA TGCAGCGTGCGACAGGGGCCGATTACCAACTATGGCTACACCTTC.

The rearrangement links TRBV6-2 or TRBV6-3 to TRBJ2-2; D is unresolved. V lost 6 bases and J lost 1, with 12 bases in between. Germline V gene data show CDR1 as MNHEY and CDR2 as SVGEGT. The CDR3 has 15 residues. This chain's CDR3 is CASRRRNQNTGELFF. For the CDR3, the DNA is TGTGCCAGCAGGAGGCGAAATCAGAACACCGGGGAGCTGTTTTTT.

The V and J genes are TRBV19 and TRBJ1-1; the D is unclear. There are 13 residues in the CDR3. V lost 3 bases and J lost 5, with 10 bases in between. Per germline, CDR1 LNHDA and CDR2 SQIVND (reference sequence). This CDR3 reads CASSIRARTEAFF. CDR3 coding DNA: TGTGCCAGTAGTATTAGGGCACGAACTGAAGCTTTCTTT.

This clonotype was seen ten or more times. The chain joins TRBV28 to TRBJ2-1; 7 bases are shared with TRBD1. This CDR3 comprises 17 residues. Losses at the gene ends were 4 bases for V and 0 bases for J; bases not matched to a gene: 9. CDR1 is MDHEN and CDR2 is SYDVKM in the germline V gene. The CDR3 DNA is TGTGCCAGCAGTTCCACCTCGACAGGGAGCTCCTACAATGAGCAGTTCTTC. Its translation is CASSSTSTGSSYNEQFF. Variable domain in full (rest from reference TRBV28 and TRBJ2-1): DVKVTQSSRYLVKRTGEKVFLECVQDMDHENMFWYRQDPGLGLRLIYFSYDVKMKEKGDIPEGYSVSREKKERFSLILESASTNQTSMYLCASSSTSTGSSYNEQFFGPGTRLTVL.

This clonotype was picked up one time. A much larger clone sits a single nucleotide away, making a read error possible. This chain joins TRBV12-3 or TRBV12-4 and TRBJ2-6; D possibly corresponds to TRBD1 (6 bases). The CDR3 runs 14 residues. The CDR3 DNA sequence: TGTGCCAGCAGCACAGGGCCTGGGGCCAACGTCGTGACTTTC. As protein: CASSTGPGANVVTF.

This clonotype was detected only a few times. V gene TRBV2 combines with J gene TRBJ2-7, with 8 bases lining up with TRBD1. Germline V lookup: CDR1 SNHLY, CDR2 FYNNEI. The length of the CDR3 is 14 residues. Unmatched junction bases numbered 9, after V lost 11 bases and J lost 0 bases. CDR3 DNA sequence: TGTGCCGCGGAGGCAGGGGGCTCCTCCTACGAGCAGTACTTC. It yields the protein CAAEAGGSSYEQYF.

This clonotype has ten or more counts. V and J are TRBV5-8 and TRBJ2-7; D may be TRBD1 or TRBD2 (5 bases each). This CDR3 is built from 14 residues. V was trimmed by 4 bases and J by 0 bases, leaving 11 bases between them. Germline V gene sequence: CDR1 SGHTS, CDR2 YDEGEE. This CDR3 reads CASSARGSSYEQYF. CDR3 in DNA: TGTGCCAGCAGCGCGAGGGGCAGCTCCTACGAGCAGTACTTC.

The sample holds many counts of this clonotype. The V and J genes are TRBV28 and TRBJ2-6; D unclear. V was trimmed by 7 bases and J by 0 bases, leaving 7 bases between them. Germline values: CDR1 MDHEN, CDR2 SYDVKM. CDR3 length equals 14 residues. The DNA of the CDR3 is TGTGCCAGCAATTCACCCTCTGGGGCCAACGTCCTGACTTTC. Translation: CASNSPSGANVLTF.

The sample holds many counts of this clonotype. V gene TRBV29-1 combines with J gene TRBJ1-1; 11 nucleotides line up with TRBD1. The CDR3 sequence is 13 residues long. CDR1 and CDR2 from the germline V gene are SQVTM and ANQGSEA. Trimming at V came to 8 bases and at J to 5 bases, leaving 7 bases not matched to a gene. The CDR3 DNA follows: TGCAGCTCCGAAGGACAGGGGGCGACTGAAGCTTTCTTT. This codes for CSSEGQGATEAFF.

This clonotype was counted at least ten times. V and J are TRBV28 and TRBJ1-5; tentatively, D is TRBD1 (6 bases). The germline CDR1 and CDR2 sequences are MDHEN and SYDVKM. CDR3 size: 15 residues. V was shortened by 6 bases and J by 0 bases, with 12 bases between the two germline ends. The DNA of the CDR3 is TGTGCCAGCAGCGTACAGGGAAATAGCAATCAGCCCCAGCATTTT. Its translation: CASSVQGNSNQPQHF.

This clonotype was counted only a few times. The chain recombines TRBV2 with TRBJ1-1; D perhaps matches TRBD1 (5 bases). Germline-derived CDR1 and CDR2 are SNHLY and FYNNEI. This CDR3 has 14 residues. Trimming stripped 7 bases from V and 3 bases from J, with 15 bases between. CDR3 region: CASTRDPGDTEAFF. Written as DNA, the CDR3 is TGTGCCAGCACCCGGGACCCCGGGGACACTGAAGCTTTCTTT.

This chain links TRBV19 with TRBJ1-1; TRBD1 agrees at 7 bases. The V segment lost 2 bases and the J segment 6 bases; nucleotides outside the gene matches: 3. CDR3 length: 13 amino acids. Germline V gene data show CDR1 as LNHDA and CDR2 as SQIVND (reference sequence). CDR3 sequence reads: CASSIPGQSEAFF. The CDR3 region has the DNA TGTGCCAGTAGTATACCGGGACAGTCTGAAGCTTTCTTT.

The genes are TRBV2 and TRBJ2-1; D gene unclear. CDR1 and CDR2 from the germline V gene are SNHLY and FYNNEI. V was trimmed by 6 bases and J by 8 bases, leaving 20 bases between them. The CDR3 sequence is 15 residues long. DNA of the CDR3: TGTGCCAGCAGCCAAGTACTTTCTTCTGGAGATGAGCAGTTCTTC. Its translation: CASSQVLSSGDEQFF.

About this clonotype itself: One base away lies a much larger clone, so this may be a sequencing read error. This chain joins TRBV6-5 and TRBJ1-6, with D perhaps TRBD1 (5 bases). The CDR3 sequence is 16 residues long. Per germline, CDR1 MNHEY and CDR2 SVGAGI. Trimming took off 5 bases at V and 0 bases at J, with 11 bases between the two ends. CDR3 nucleotide sequence: TGTGCCAGCAGTAACCGGGGGAGCTCCTATAATTCACCCCTCCACTTT. It translates to CASSNRGSSYNSPLHF.

The V and J genes are TRBV19 and TRBJ1-1, with 10 bases aligning to TRBD1. This CDR3 region has 14 residues. Per germline, CDR1 LNHDA and CDR2 SQIVND (reference sequence). V was pared by 7 bases and J by 5 bases, with 7 bases of the junction left unmatched. CDR3 sequence (DNA): TGTGCCAGTACCCGACAGGGGGCGCCTACTGAAGCTTTCTTT. It encodes CASTRQGAPTEAFF. The entire variable domain, with the rest obtained from reference TRBV19 and TRBJ1-1, is as follows: DGGITQSPKYLFRKEGQNVTLSCEQNLNHDAMYWYRQDPGQGLRLIYYSQIVNDFQKGDIAEGYSVSREKKESFPLTVTSAQKNPTAFYLCASTRQGAPTEAFFGQGTRLTVV.

This clonotype was counted a few times. The chain is built from TRBV29-1 and TRBJ1-2, with TRBD1 identical over 7 bases. In germline, CDR1 is SQVTM, CDR2 ANQGSEA. V lost 4 bases to trimming and J lost 1 base; unmatched junction nucleotides: 6. This CDR3 region has 14 residues. The CDR3 loop is CSVVGGTVNYGYTF. DNA of the CDR3: TGCAGCGTTGTGGGGGGGACAGTTAACTATGGCTACACCTTC.

This clonotype was detected ten times or more. This chain links TRBV6-2 or TRBV6-3 with TRBJ2-7, with 8 positions matching TRBD1. Trimming cost V 7 bases and J 0 bases; bases outside gene matches: 8. Germline V CDR1 and CDR2: MNHEY, SVGEGT. The CDR3 length is 15 residues. The CDR3 sequence is CASKYRQGSSYEQYF. CDR3 in DNA: TGTGCCAGCAAGTACCGACAGGGGAGCTCCTACGAGCAGTACTTC.

Remarks on this clonotype: The junction departs from germline at one end; a sequencing error may be responsible. The chain recombines TRBV5-1 with TRBJ2-5; 11 bases line up with TRBD2. The CDR3 sequence is 16 residues long. Per the germline V gene, CDR1 is SGHRS and CDR2 is YFSETQ. CDR3 sequence: CASSWGTSGSQEAQYF. CDR3 DNA: TGCGCCAGCAGCTGGGGGACTAGCGGTTCCCAAGAGGCCCAGTACTTC.

This clonotype was seen just once. At one end the junction does not follow the germline gene, possibly because of a read error. The rearrangement links TRBV12-3 or TRBV12-4 to TRBJ1-5; 9 bases are shared with TRBD1. The CDR3 spans 12 residues. The CDR3, as DNA: TGTGCCAGCACAAAAGGACAGGGGCCGTCTTATTTT. Translated: CASTKGQGPSYF.

This clonotype was detected only a few times. The chain combines TRBV29-1 with TRBJ2-3; D is ambiguous. CDR1 and CDR2 (germline): SQVTM, ANQGSEA. This CDR3 is 12 amino acids long. V dropped 2 bases and J dropped 6 bases, with 9 bases sitting between them. The CDR3 protein is CSVERVGDTQYF. CDR3 DNA: TGCAGCGTTGAAAGGGTGGGGGATACGCAGTATTTT.

The table lists this clonotype with many counts. The chain recombines TRBV3-1 with TRBJ2-5; 9 nucleotides align to TRBD2. This CDR3 has 14 amino acids. The J segment lost 5 bases and the V segment lost 1 base, leaving 2 bases of the junction unmatched. Germline V gene lookup returns CDR1 LGHDT and CDR2 YNNKEL (reference sequence). CDR3 in amino acids: CASSQGGGAETQYF. CDR3 sequence (DNA): TGTGCCAGCAGCCAAGGCGGGGGGGCGGAGACCCAGTACTTC.

This clonotype was recorded at least ten times. The chain is built from TRBV20-1 and TRBJ1-6, with no clear D. The germline gives CDR1 DFQATT, CDR2 SNEGSKA (reference sequence). V was trimmed by 6 bases and J by 0 bases, leaving 15 bases between them. This CDR3 has 16 residues. Written as DNA, the CDR3 is TGCAGTGCCACAAGACGCATGAGCTCCTATAATTCACCCCTCCACTTT. The encoded protein is CSATRRMSSYNSPLHF.

There are many counts of this clonotype. The chain links TRBV7-2 to TRBJ2-2; D might be TRBD1 or TRBD2, each matching 5 bases. The V and J ends lost 5 bases and 6 bases respectively, with 19 bases between them. The CDR3 is 16 amino acids. Per germline, CDR1 SGHTA and CDR2 FQGNSA. The CDR3 region is CASSTPGLLRAGELFF. Written as DNA, the CDR3 is TGTGCCAGCAGCACCCCGGGGCTCTTAAGGGCCGGGGAGCTGTTTTTT.

This clonotype occurred many times. The rearrangement links TRBV30 to TRBJ1-5; no firm D call. V lost 2 bases to trimming and J lost 5 bases, with 13 bases between them. The CDR3 consists of 14 residues. Germline CDR1 reads GTSNPN; CDR2 reads SVGIG (reference sequence). The CDR3 sequence: CAWSRGGGDQPQHF. The CDR3 DNA is TGTGCCTGGAGTCGCGGTGGTGGGGATCAGCCCCAGCATTTT.

This clonotype was counted at least ten times. The chain recombines TRBV20-1 with TRBJ2-2, with D perhaps matching TRBD2 (6 bases). V gave up 5 bases and J gave up 6 bases, with 13 bases separating them. Germline CDR1 is DFQATT and CDR2 is SNEGSKA (reference sequence). The CDR3 covers 13 residues. CDR3 protein: CSALRLVAGELFF. Written as DNA, the CDR3 is TGCAGTGCTCTGCGACTAGTGGCCGGGGAGCTGTTTTTT.

This clonotype came up many times. The rearrangement joins TRBV28 to TRBJ2-1; D is tentatively TRBD1 or TRBD2 (5 bases each). This CDR3 contains 19 residues. The V gene lost 3 bases and the J gene lost 0 bases, with 21 bases spanning the gap. Germline assignment: CDR1 MDHEN and CDR2 SYDVKM. The CDR3 sequence: CASSFSGSYGAASYNEQFF. In DNA, the CDR3 is TGTGCCAGCAGTTTTTCGGGGTCTTATGGGGCAGCCTCCTACAATGAGCAGTTCTTC.

The table lists this clonotype with many counts. The chain combines TRBV5-6 with TRBJ2-1; TRBD2 matches at 7 bases. The CDR3 is made up of 16 amino acids. Germline CDR1 is SGHDT and CDR2 is YYEEEE. The V segment lost 0 bases and the J segment 4 bases; nucleotides outside the gene matches: 7. The CDR3 is CASSLAAGARYNEQFF. The CDR3 nucleotides read TGTGCCAGCAGCTTGGCGGCGGGAGCTCGGTACAATGAGCAGTTCTTC.

The table lists this clonotype with a few counts. The genes are TRBV19 and TRBJ2-7; 8 bases match TRBD1. This CDR3 has 14 amino acids. Germline trimming cut 6 bases from V and 5 bases from J; bases unmatched to any gene: 9. Germline V lookup: CDR1 LNHDA, CDR2 SQIVND (reference sequence). CDR3 sequence reads: CASRPTGAKDEQYF. The CDR3 bases are TGTGCCAGTAGACCGACAGGGGCAAAGGACGAGCAGTACTTC.

Concerning this clonotype: A read error is possible here, since a much larger clone lies one base away. The gene calls are TRBV2 and TRBJ2-1; 12 bases are a match to TRBD2. V was clipped by 4 bases and J by 5 bases; unmatched bases: 15. Germline values: CDR1 SNHLY, CDR2 FYNNEI. This CDR3 is built from 19 residues. CDR3 residues: CASSALAGGTGSRHNEQFF. CDR3 in DNA: TGTGCCAGCAGTGCACTAGCGGGGGGCACAGGAAGCCGGCACAATGAGCAGTTCTTC.

The chain recombines TRBV20-1 with TRBJ1-5; a weak D match, TRBD1 (6 bases). V was shortened by 4 bases and J by 4 bases, with 14 bases between the two germline ends. The CDR3 contains 14 residues. Germline CDR1 is DFQATT and CDR2 is SNEGSKA (reference sequence). Here the CDR3 reads CSAIHSGTNQPQHF. DNA of the CDR3: TGCAGTGCTATCCACAGTGGGACAAATCAGCCCCAGCATTTT.